The sequence of this TCR beta chain was determined in a study of PD-1 blockade in classical Hodgkin lymphoma. Study-wide points: Why the repertoires differ is still unclear, perhaps disease activity or prior therapy.

No patient escaped relapse after autologous stem cell transplantation, and brentuximab vedotin exposure varied. The data were produced by immunoSEQ multiplex PCR, yet TCRdb's version contains in-frame clones alone and is incomplete. The sample contains approximately 50,000 clones, approximately 90% of which appear only once. Comment on this clone: The antigen is not known.

This CDR3 has 14 amino acids. Germline V CDR1 and CDR2: MNHEY, SMNVEV (reference sequence). Trimming took off 8 bases at V and 6 bases at J, with 14 bases between the two ends. This clonotype originated in a human donor with classical Hodgkin lymphoma. The rearrangement joins TRBV27 to TRBJ1-6, with TRBD1 as a possible D gene (6 bases). The sequencing here drew on peripheral blood mononuclear cells (PBMCs), taken before the second cycle of nivolumab. The CDR3 DNA reads as TGTGCCAGCCGAGGGGGGCGGATTAATTCACCCCTCCACTTT. This encodes CASRGGRINSPLHF.